This entry lists 5 T cell receptor beta chains sequenced from one sample in a study of T cell responses to AZD1222 COVID-19 vaccine. Repertoires were generated with immunoSEQ multiplex PCR, while TCRdb's copy carries only in-frame clones and drops some. Of some 150,000 clones in the sample, roughly 91% were seen once. The sample here was peripheral blood, taken on day 0 of AZD1222 vaccination. All receptors come from an adult in good health.

The chain employs TRBV12-5 and TRBJ2-3; no firm D call. There are 17 residues in the CDR3. The germline V gene has CDR1 LGHNT and CDR2 FRNRAP. V lost 5 bases, J lost 1 base, and 19 bases lay in between. This CDR3 reads CASGPLTGGLGTDTQYF. In DNA, the CDR3 is TGTGCTAGTGGTCCCTTGACGGGTGGATTGGGCACAGATACGCAGTATTTT.

The J gene is TRBJ2-5, the V gene TRBV4-2, with D perhaps matching TRBD2 (6 bases). The germline gives CDR1 LGHNA, CDR2 YNFKEQ. The CDR3 is made up of 18 amino acids. V was cut by 0 bases and J by 0 bases, with 17 bases left in between. The CDR3 region is CASSQDTRDSMYQETQYF. The CDR3 coding sequence is TGTGCCAGCAGCCAAGATACGCGGGACTCAATGTACCAAGAGACCCAGTACTTC.

The chain is built from TRBV21-1 and TRBJ1-2; the DNA was not used to check the table's D call, TRBD1. TRBV21-1 is annotated as a pseudogene. The CDR3 is made up of 16 amino acids. CDR3 in amino acids: CASSSLGTGGNYGYTF. The CDR3 region has the DNA TGTGCCAGCAGCTCTCTCGGGACAGGGGGAAACTATGGCTACACCTTC.

The rearrangement links TRBV6-2 or TRBV6-3 to TRBJ2-1, with unresolved D. Trimming left V 4 bases short and J 4 bases short, with 8 bases between. The CDR3 extends over 13 amino acids. Germline assignment: CDR1 MNHEY and CDR2 SVGEGT. The CDR3 coding sequence is TGTGCCAGCAGTTCACTCCGATACAATGAGCAGTTCTTC. Amino acids: CASSSLRYNEQFF.

V and J are TRBV6-5 and TRBJ2-2, with 9 bases matching TRBD1. The ends lost 6 bases at V and 3 bases at J; junction bases unmatched: 5. This CDR3 region has 15 residues. Germline-derived CDR1 and CDR2 are MNHEY and SVGAGI. The CDR3 spells CASSTGGGYTGELFF. For the CDR3, the DNA is TGTGCCAGCAGCACAGGGGGCGGTTACACCGGGGAGCTGTTTTTT.